Listed here is a single T cell receptor (beta chain). Antigen specificity is unknown. Over chemoradiotherapy, repertoires were sampled more than once. The repertoire was sequenced with immunoSEQ multiplex PCR; TCRdb's copy has only in-frame clones and lacks some. The sample contains about 32,000 clones, around 88% of which appear only once. This sample was included in a study of chemoradiotherapy in HPV16-positive cancers. On the study more broadly: A couple of HPV16-positive patients' cells yielded candidate HPV-specific clones and common motifs.

Study findings and constraints: In HPV16-positive patients, HPV-responsive T-cell expansion tracked better recurrence-free survival. HPV-specific T cells were functionally defined from only a couple of HPV16-positive patients.

The sample was blood, taken from a patient who underwent chemoradiotherapy. The TCR sequence derives from a human donor with HPV-associated anogenital cancer.

The CDR3 DNA is TGTGCCAGCAGTTACCGGGATTCCTACGGCTACACCTTC. It is translated as CASSYRDSYGYTF. This chain links TRBV6-5 with TRBJ1-2; D is uncertain. Trimming removed 2 bases from V and 8 bases from J, with 12 bases in between. CDR1 is MNHEY and CDR2 is SVGAGI in the germline V gene. The CDR3 is 13 amino acids.